Listed below are T cell receptor beta chains from one sample, sequenced in a study of blood T cell repertoires in COVID-19. Repertoires were generated with immunoSEQ multiplex PCR, while TCRdb's copy carries only in-frame clones and drops some. The sample gives 90,000 to 100,000 clones, 75% to 90% of which show up once; over 1.5% is in the top ten. The sample was peripheral blood. These receptors were obtained from an older man with acute or convalescent COVID-19. Both conserved end residues are part of each CDR3. D genes are given only for firm matches. The size field is filled for only some rows; it gives once, few, many or a size class.

j_call	clone_size	v_call	d_call	cdr3_nt	cdr3_aa
TRBJ2-3	NA	TRBV20-1	NA	TGCAGTGCTCCCAGGGGCGATACGCAGTATTTT	CSAPRGDTQYF
TRBJ1-2	once	TRBV4-3	TRBD1	TGCGCCAGCAGCCAACAGGGGGCTGACAGGGGCTACACCTTC	CASSQQGADRGYTF
TRBJ2-7	few	TRBV6-1	NA	TGTGCCAGCAGTGACGGCGGCGCCTACGAGCAGTACTTC	CASSDGGAYEQYF
TRBJ1-2	NA	TRBV19	NA	TGTGCCAGTAGTGCAGGGCGTTCTAACTATGGCTACACCTTC	CASSAGRSNYGYTF
TRBJ2-1	NA	TRBV2	TRBD1	TGTGCCAGCTCTGTTAGACGGGACAGGAACGAGCAGTTCTTC	CASSVRRDRNEQFF
TRBJ1-6	NA	TRBV28	NA	TGTGCCAGCACTATGGGGGCTACGAATTCACCCCTCCACTTT	CASTMGATNSPLHF
TRBJ1-2	NA	TRBV3-1/TRBV3-2	NA	TGTGCCAGCAGCCACCGGGGGGGCGATGGCTACACCTTC	CASSHRGGDGYTF
TRBJ1-1	NA	TRBV19	NA	TGTGCCAGTAGCGAAGCGGGGGGTGGCACTGAAGCTTTCTTT	CASSEAGGGTEAFF
TRBJ1-5	NA	TRBV15	NA	TGTGCCACCAGCAGAGCCTATTCCAATCAGCCCCAGCATTTT	CATSRAYSNQPQHF
TRBJ1-2	once	TRBV7-2	TRBD1	TGTGCCAGCAGCCCGGGACAGGGAGTTAGCTACACCTTC	CASSPGQGVSYTF
TRBJ1-2	NA	TRBV30	NA	TGTGCCTGGAGTAGGGGTCTGTACGGCTACACCTTC	CAWSRGLYGYTF
TRBJ1-4	NA	TRBV28	NA	TGTGCCAGCAGTTTATGGGGAGATAAAAATGAAAAACTGTTTTTT	CASSLWGDKNEKLFF
TRBJ2-5	NA	TRBV5-1	NA	TGCGCCAGCAGCGGAACAGGGAGAGGGGAGACCCAGTACTTC	CASSGTGRGETQYF
TRBJ1-1	NA	TRBV10-3	TRBD1	TGTGCAATCCGGACAGGGGACGGCACTGAAGCTTTCTTT	CAIRTGDGTEAFF
TRBJ1-2	few	TRBV11-2	NA	TGTGCCAGCAGCTTGGGAAACAGGCCTCGCGGGAATGGCTACACCTTC	CASSLGNRPRGNGYTF
TRBJ2-7	NA	TRBV28	TRBD1	TGTGCCAGCAGTTCCGGCGTGGACAGGGTCGAGCAGTACTTC	CASSSGVDRVEQYF
TRBJ2-5	NA	TRBV29-1	TRBD2	TGCAGCGGCGGGGGGCTCCAAGAGACCCAGTACTTC	CSGGGLQETQYF
TRBJ2-3	NA	TRBV7-7	NA	TGTGCTAGCAGCTTAGGGGCCACAGATACGCAGTATTTT	CASSLGATDTQYF
TRBJ2-1	NA	TRBV29-1	NA	TGCAGCGGGGGACCCGGCAATGAGCAGTTCTTC	CSGGPGNEQFF